This TCR beta chain was observed in a study of blood T cell repertoires in COVID-19. TCRdb keeps only in-frame clones here, not all; method: immunoSEQ multiplex PCR. The data show 200,000 to 250,000 clones, about nine tenths seen once. There are 12 residues in the CDR3. The V end was cut by 0 bases, the J end by 7 bases, with 7 bases between. CDR1 is MNHEY, CDR2 SVGAGI, per germline. The sequence came from a woman in her 30s with acute COVID-19. What was sequenced was PBMCs or T cells enriched from blood (not recorded which). The gene calls are TRBV6-5 and TRBJ2-7; D is possibly TRBD1 (5 bases). CDR3 protein: CASSYSRGEQYF. CDR3 DNA: TGTGCCAGCAGTTACTCAAGGGGTGAGCAGTACTTC.